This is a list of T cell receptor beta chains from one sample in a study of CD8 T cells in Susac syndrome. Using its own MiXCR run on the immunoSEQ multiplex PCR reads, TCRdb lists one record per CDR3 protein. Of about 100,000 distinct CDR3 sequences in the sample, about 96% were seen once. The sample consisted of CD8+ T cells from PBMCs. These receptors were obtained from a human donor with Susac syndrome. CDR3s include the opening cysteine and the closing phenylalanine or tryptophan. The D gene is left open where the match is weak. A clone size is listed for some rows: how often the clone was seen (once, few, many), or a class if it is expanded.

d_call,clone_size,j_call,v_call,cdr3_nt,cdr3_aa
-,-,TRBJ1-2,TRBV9,TGTGCCAGCAGCGTAGATGGGACCGGGGGAGGCGGCTACACCTTC,CASSVDGTGGGGYTF
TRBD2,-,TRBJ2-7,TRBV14,TGTGCCAGCAGCCCCGGGGAGGGTGTGAGCTCCTACGAGCAGTACTTC,CASSPGEGVSSYEQYF
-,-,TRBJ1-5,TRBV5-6,TGTGCCAGCAGCTTCAGGCTCAATAGCAATCAGCCCCAGCATTTT,CASSFRLNSNQPQHF
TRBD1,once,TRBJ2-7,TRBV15,TGTGCCACCAGCCCTCCTCCGGGACAGACCTTCGAGCAGTACTTC,CATSPPPGQTFEQYF
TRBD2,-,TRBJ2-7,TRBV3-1,TGTGCCAGCAGCACCGGAGCGGGGCCCCGCGAGCAGTACTTC,CASSTGAGPREQYF
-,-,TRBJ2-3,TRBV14,TGTGCCAGCAGCGCCTTAGGTGGGCCGCAGTATTTT,CASSALGGPQYF
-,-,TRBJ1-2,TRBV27,TGTGCCAGCAGTTTATCCGGGACGTATGGCTACACCTTC,CASSLSGTYGYTF
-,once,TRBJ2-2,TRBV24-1,TGTGCCACCAGGAGCCCGTATGCCGGGGAGCTGTTTTTT,CATRSPYAGELFF
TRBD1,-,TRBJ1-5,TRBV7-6,TGTGCCAGCAGCATCGGACAGGGGATTAATCAGCCCCAGCATTTT,CASSIGQGINQPQHF
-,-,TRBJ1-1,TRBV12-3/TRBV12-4,TGTGCCAGCAGTGCTGGGGGTTACACTGAAGCTTTCTTT,CASSAGGYTEAFF
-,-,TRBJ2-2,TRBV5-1,TGCGCCAGCAGCTTACAGAACACCGGGGAGCTGTTTTTT,CASSLQNTGELFF
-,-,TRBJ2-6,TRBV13,TGTGCCAGCAGCTTTGGTGGGGCCAACGTCCTGACTTTC,CASSFGGANVLTF
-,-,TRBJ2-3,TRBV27,TGTGCCAGCGGGTTAAATACGCAGTATTTT,CASGLNTQYF
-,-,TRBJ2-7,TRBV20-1,TGCAGTGCTAGAATCTGGCGGGTGGCCGCCTACGAGCAGTACTTC,CSARIWRVAAYEQYF
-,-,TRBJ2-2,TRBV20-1,TGCAGTGCTAGAGATGGCCAGCTATTGAACACCGGGGAGCTGTTTTTT,CSARDGQLLNTGELFF
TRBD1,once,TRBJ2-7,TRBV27,TGTGCCAGCAGTTTATCCGGGACAGGGTTCTACGAGCAGTACTTC,CASSLSGTGFYEQYF
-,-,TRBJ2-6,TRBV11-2,TGTGCCAGCAGCTTAGGGGAGGGGGACTCTGGGGCCAACGTCCTGACTTTC,CASSLGEGDSGANVLTF